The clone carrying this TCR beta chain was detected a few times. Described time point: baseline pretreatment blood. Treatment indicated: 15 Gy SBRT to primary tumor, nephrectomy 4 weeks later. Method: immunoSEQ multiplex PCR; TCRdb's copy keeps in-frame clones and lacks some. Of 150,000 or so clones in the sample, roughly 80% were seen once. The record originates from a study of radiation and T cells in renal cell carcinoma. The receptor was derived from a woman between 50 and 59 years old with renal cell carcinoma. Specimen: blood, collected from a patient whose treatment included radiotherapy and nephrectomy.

The CDR3 bases are TGTGCCAGTAGTATAGTTGGGGTCCCTCCCGGACAGCCCCAGCATTTT. Translating gives CASSIVGVPPGQPQHF. The rearrangement links TRBV19 to TRBJ1-5; D gene ambiguous. V was clipped by 1 base and J by 7 bases, with 17 bases between them. The CDR3 sequence is 16 residues long. Germline V gives CDR1 LNHDA, CDR2 SQIVND (reference sequence).